This TCR beta chain was recorded in a study of T cells in Graves' hyperthyroidism and ophthalmopathy. In the study overall: Peripheral blood was obtained at initial diagnosis, preceding any treatment. General observations from the study: Blood samples included most of the expanded thyroid clonotypes exceeding 0.001.

Fresh 10 ml peripheral blood yielded PBMCs. This clonotype is medium-sized in the sample. Its antigen is unknown. V lost 4 bases and J 4 bases, leaving 17 bases between the germline ends. The CDR3 consists of 16 residues. Germline V gives CDR1 ENHRY, CDR2 SYGVKD. Template material for amplifying TCR beta CDR3 regions consisted of RNA transcripts. The TCR CDR3 was amplified in a first-round RT-PCR using the HTBI primer set. One entry per CDR3 protein, called by TCRdb with MiXCR from the multiplex PCR reads. The sample carries tens of thousands of distinct CDR3 sequences, 52% recorded once. The source is a middle-aged woman with Graves' ophthalmopathy. The sample was blood. The chain is built from TRBV10-3 and TRBJ1-3; D perhaps matches TRBD1 (6 bases). CDR3 sequence reads: CAISGTGRRSGNTIYF. CDR3 DNA: TGTGCCATCAGTGGAACAGGGAGGAGGTCCGGAAACACCATATATTTT.